Following are 8 T cell receptor beta chains from one sample sequenced in a study of T cells after yellow fever vaccination. From the 5' RACE reads, TCRdb called clonotypes with MiXCR, one entry per CDR3 protein. The sample consists of 250,000 to 300,000 distinct CDR3 sequences, about 5.2% of them appearing once. This specimen was CD4+ T cells sorted from PBMCs, taken on the day of the yellow fever booster vaccination. These receptors all come from a young man who received the YFV17D yellow fever vaccine.

This rearrangement joins TRBV20-1 to TRBJ2-5, with D maybe TRBD2 (6 bases). This CDR3 contains 15 residues. V was cut by 3 bases and J by 1 base, with 15 bases left in between. The germline V gene encodes CDR1 DFQATT and CDR2 SNEGSKA (reference sequence). CDR3 amino acids: CSARGGLTPQETQYF. The CDR3 nucleotides are TGCAGTGCTAGGGGGGGACTCACCCCCCAAGAGACCCAGTACTTC.

The chain joins TRBV14 to TRBJ1-2; the D gene is possibly TRBD1 (5 bases). Deletions cut 1 base from V and 6 bases from J, with 24 bases between. This CDR3 contains 18 residues. Looked up from germline, CDR1 is SGHDN and CDR2 is FVKESK. The CDR3 DNA is TGTGCCAGCAGCCAAGTCGGGCCCGGGGGTATTGGGATGGATGGCTACACCTTC. Its translation is CASSQVGPGGIGMDGYTF. Looking up the rest from reference TRBV14 and TRBJ1-2 gives the full variable domain: EAGVTQFPSHSVIEKGQTVTLRCDPISGHDNLYWYRRVMGKEIKFLLHFVKESKQDESGMPNNRFLAERTGGTYSTLKVQPAELEDSGVYFCASSQVGPGGIGMDGYTFGSGTRLTVV.

There are a few counts of this clonotype. This CDR3 reads CASSQVWPSTDTQYF. The CDR3 nucleotides read TGTGCCAGCAGTCAAGTTTGGCCCAGCACAGATACGCAGTATTTT. The chain employs TRBV12-3 or TRBV12-4 and TRBJ2-3; no reliable D call. The V end was cut by 5 bases, the J end by 0 bases, with 12 bases between. The CDR3 covers 15 residues.

This clonotype was picked up a small number of times. The chain links TRBV6-2 or TRBV6-3 to TRBJ1-5; 7 bases agree with TRBD1. In germline, CDR1 is MNHEY, CDR2 SVGEGT. This CDR3 comprises 13 residues. The V gene end was trimmed by 4 bases and the J gene end by 7 bases; junction bases not matched to a gene: 4. The CDR3: CASSLQGLQPQHF. The CDR3 coding sequence is TGTGCCAGCAGTTTACAGGGGTTACAGCCCCAGCATTTT.

This clonotype was seen at least ten times. The chain employs TRBV20-1 and TRBJ2-7; no clear D. From germline, CDR1 is DFQATT and CDR2 SNEGSKA (reference sequence). This CDR3 has 14 amino acids. V lost 3 bases and J lost 3, with 15 bases in between. In DNA, the CDR3 is TGCAGTGCTAGGACTCCTGTAAGGTTCTACGAGCAGTACTTC. Protein sequence: CSARTPVRFYEQYF.

This clonotype was seen ten or more times. This chain joins TRBV15 and TRBJ2-5; no firm D call. The CDR3 loop spans 14 amino acids. V was pared by 1 base and J by 5 bases, with 11 bases between. CDR1 is LNHNV and CDR2 is YYDKDF in the germline V gene (reference sequence). CDR3 amino acids: CATSRVDVRETQYF. CDR3 nucleotide sequence: TGTGCCACCAGCAGAGTGGACGTCCGGGAGACCCAGTACTTC.

This clonotype came up many times. The rearrangement links TRBV5-1 to TRBJ2-3, with unresolved D. Germline CDR1 SGHRS, CDR2 YFSETQ. The CDR3 contains 14 residues. Trimming left V 5 bases short and J 4 bases short, with 14 bases between. The CDR3 loop reads CASRSRSPPDTQYF. The CDR3 region has the DNA TGCGCCAGCAGGAGTCGTAGCCCCCCAGATACGCAGTATTTT.

This clonotype has a handful of counts. The V and J genes are TRBV6-2 or TRBV6-3 and TRBJ1-1; D possibly corresponds to TRBD1 (6 bases). Trimming removed 0 bases at V and 12 bases at J, with 11 bases between. There are 12 residues in the CDR3. CDR1 MNHEY and CDR2 SVGEGT come from the germline V gene. The chain's CDR3 is CASSYSKGGSFF. The CDR3 coding sequence is TGTGCCAGCAGTTACTCGAAAGGGGGATCTTTCTTT.